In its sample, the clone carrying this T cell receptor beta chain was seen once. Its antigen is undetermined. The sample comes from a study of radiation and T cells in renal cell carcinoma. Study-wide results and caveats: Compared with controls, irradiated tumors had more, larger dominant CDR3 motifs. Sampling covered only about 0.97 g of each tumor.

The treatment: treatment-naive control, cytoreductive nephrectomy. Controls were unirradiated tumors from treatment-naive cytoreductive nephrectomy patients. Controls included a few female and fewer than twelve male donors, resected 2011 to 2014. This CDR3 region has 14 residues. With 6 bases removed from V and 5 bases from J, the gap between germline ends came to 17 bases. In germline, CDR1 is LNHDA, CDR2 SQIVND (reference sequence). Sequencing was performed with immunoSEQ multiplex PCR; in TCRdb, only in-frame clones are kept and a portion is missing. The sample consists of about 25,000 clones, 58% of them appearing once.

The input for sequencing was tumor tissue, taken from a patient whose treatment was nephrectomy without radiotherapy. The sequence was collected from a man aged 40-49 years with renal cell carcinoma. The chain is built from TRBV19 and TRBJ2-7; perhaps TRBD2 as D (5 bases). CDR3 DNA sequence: TGTGCCAGTAGCCGGCGGTTGTGGGGAGACGAGCAGTACGTC. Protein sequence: CASSRRLWGDEQYV.